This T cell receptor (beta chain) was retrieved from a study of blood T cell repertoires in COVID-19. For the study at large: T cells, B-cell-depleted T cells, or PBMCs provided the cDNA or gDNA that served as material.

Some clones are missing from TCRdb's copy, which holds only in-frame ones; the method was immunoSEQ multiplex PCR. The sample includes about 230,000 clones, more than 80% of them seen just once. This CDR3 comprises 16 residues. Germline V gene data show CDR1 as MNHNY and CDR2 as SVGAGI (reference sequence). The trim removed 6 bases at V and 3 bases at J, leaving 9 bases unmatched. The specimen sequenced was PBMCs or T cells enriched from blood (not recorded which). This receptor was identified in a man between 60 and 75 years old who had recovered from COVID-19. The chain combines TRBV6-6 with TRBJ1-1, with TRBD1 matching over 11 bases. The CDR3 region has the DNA TGTGCCAGCAGCTCCGGGACAGGGGGAGGGGACACTGAAGCTTTCTTT. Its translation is CASSSGTGGGDTEAFF.